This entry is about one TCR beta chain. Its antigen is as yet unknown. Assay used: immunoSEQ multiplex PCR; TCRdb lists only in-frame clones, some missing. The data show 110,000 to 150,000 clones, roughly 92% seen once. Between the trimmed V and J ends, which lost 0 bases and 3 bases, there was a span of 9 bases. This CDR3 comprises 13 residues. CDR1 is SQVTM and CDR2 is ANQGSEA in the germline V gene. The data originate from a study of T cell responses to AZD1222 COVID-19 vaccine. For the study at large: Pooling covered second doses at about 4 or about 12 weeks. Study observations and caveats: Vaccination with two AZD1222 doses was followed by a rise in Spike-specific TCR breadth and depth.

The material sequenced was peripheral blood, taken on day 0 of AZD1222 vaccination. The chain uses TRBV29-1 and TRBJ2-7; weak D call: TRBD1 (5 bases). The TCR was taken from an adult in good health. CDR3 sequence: CSVEDSRVYEQYF. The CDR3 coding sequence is TGCAGCGTTGAAGATAGCAGGGTCTACGAGCAGTACTTC.